In this sample, the clone carrying this T cell receptor (beta chain) turned up many times. Its target is unknown. This entry is derived from a study of T-cell reconstitution after alpha-beta-depleted transplantation in children. Study-level findings and limits: Newly made T cells mostly supplied T-cell counts and diversity one year after transplant. There were reportedly several hundred expanded graft clones from which alpha-beta T cells came about two months after transplant. High day-60 TCRbeta diversity in some patients came from surviving recipient T cells and thymic progenitors.

J lost 5 bases, V lost 5 bases, and 8 bases had no gene match. The germline V gene encodes CDR1 DFQATT and CDR2 SNEGSKA (reference sequence). This CDR3 contains 14 residues. Unique molecular identifiers were used in preparing the TCRbeta library. TCRdb fed the PCR reads into MiXCR, producing one record per CDR3 protein. The table shows under 300,000 distinct CDR3 sequences, with roughly 12% occurring only once. This specimen was peripheral blood, taken 180 days after TCRalphabeta/CD19-depleted stem cell transplant. The chain recombines TRBV20-1 with TRBJ1-5, with 8 bases that match TRBD1. The sequence came from a male patient between 2 and 9 years old who had a stem cell transplant for chronic granulomatous disease, so the T cells may come from the graft donor. The CDR3 reads CSALNLDRDQPQHF. The CDR3 DNA follows: TGCAGTGCTCTTAATCTGGACAGGGATCAGCCCCAGCATTTT.